Listed below are T cell receptor beta chains from one sample, sequenced in a study of cytomegalovirus exposure and HLA in healthy donors. Some clones are missing from TCRdb's copy, which holds only in-frame ones; the method was immunoSEQ multiplex PCR. The sample has about 98,000 clones; less than 85% are singletons. Material: PBMCs. Receptor source: a man between 40 and 49 years old in good health and CMV-seronegative. CDR3s include the opening cysteine and the closing phenylalanine or tryptophan. A D gene is named only where the DNA matches it firmly. The size of a clone is reported for some rows only, either as once, few or many, or as a class for expanded clones.

V | D | size | CDR3
TRBV7-9 | NA | NA | CASSFRSYEQYF
TRBV11-2 | TRBD2 | NA | CASSHGRVEQYF
TRBV18 | NA | once | CASSPGANYGYTF
TRBV7-7 | NA | few | CASSKAVQGIHEQFF
TRBV5-6 | NA | NA | CASGFSGTKETQYF
TRBV7-2 | NA | NA | CASSLDRSSYNSPLHF
TRBV7-9 | TRBD2 | NA | CSSSLYLAGGETQYF
TRBV5-5 | TRBD2 | few | CASSSAGLAGFSYEQYF
TRBV7-9 | NA | NA | CASSLHYEQYF
TRBV27 | NA | NA | CASSLGTAGAYEQYF
TRBV4-2 | NA | NA | CASSQEFRVSYNSPLHF
TRBV27 | TRBD1 | NA | CASSFDRGRDTEAFF
TRBV27 | TRBD2 | NA | CASSLSQRGGLGTQYF
TRBV5-4 | NA | few | CASSPAGGQRSYNEQFF
TRBV6-6 | NA | NA | CASSPPGGAYEQYF
TRBV7-3 | TRBD1 | NA | CASSSQGSTGGELFF